This T cell receptor beta chain was identified during a study of blood T cell repertoires in COVID-19. Study context: Donors in the United States, Italy and Spain gave samples during acute or convalescent COVID-19.

Researchers sorted participants into cohorts using their self-reported clinical history. Two negative PCRs, clearance, or symptom resolution had been documented for recovered Cohort 3 donors. CDR1 is SGHNT and CDR2 is YYREEE in the germline V gene (reference sequence). The CDR3 contains 15 residues. V lost 3 bases, J lost 2 bases, and 5 bases stayed unmatched. Original processing notes: It was from reference gene primer amplification that nucleated cell counts were estimated. Data came from immunoSEQ multiplex PCR; TCRdb stores just in-frame clones and leaves some out. That table gives V, J and clone size, and the DNA gave D and trimming. The table shows under 350,000 clones, with about nine tenths occurring only once.

The J gene is TRBJ2-3, the V gene TRBV5-4, with TRBD2 matching 8 bases. The sequencing input was PBMCs or T cells enriched from blood (not recorded which). The TCR sequence derives from a man between 60 and 75 years old who had recovered from COVID-19. CDR3 coding DNA: TGTGCCAGCAGCTCGCCGGGACTAGACACAGATACGCAGTATTTT. Translation: CASSSPGLDTDTQYF.